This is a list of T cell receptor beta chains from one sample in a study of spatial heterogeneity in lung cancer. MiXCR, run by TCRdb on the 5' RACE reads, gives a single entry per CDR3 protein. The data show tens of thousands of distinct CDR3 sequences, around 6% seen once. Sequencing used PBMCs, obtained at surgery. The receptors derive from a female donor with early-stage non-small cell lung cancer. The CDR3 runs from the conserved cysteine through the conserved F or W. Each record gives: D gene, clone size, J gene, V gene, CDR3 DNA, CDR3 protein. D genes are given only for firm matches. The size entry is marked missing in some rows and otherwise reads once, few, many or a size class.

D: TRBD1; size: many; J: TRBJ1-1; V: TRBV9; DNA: TGTGCCAGCAGCGTGACAGGGGGCACTGAAGCTTTCTTT; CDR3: CASSVTGGTEAFF
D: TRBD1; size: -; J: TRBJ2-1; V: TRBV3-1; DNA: TGTGCCAGCAGCCGATTACCAGGACAGGGGGGGACTGAGCAGTTCTTC; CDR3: CASSRLPGQGGTEQFF
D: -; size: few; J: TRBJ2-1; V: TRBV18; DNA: TGTGCCAGCTCACCAAACCTCGGGGATAGCTCCTACAATGAGCAGTTCTTC; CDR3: CASSPNLGDSSYNEQFF
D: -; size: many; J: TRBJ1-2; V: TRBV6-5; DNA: TGTGCCAGCAGTGACTCGACGCGCTGGAAGGACGTTGTCACCTTC; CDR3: CASSDSTRWKDVVTF
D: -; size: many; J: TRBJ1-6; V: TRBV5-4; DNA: TGTGCCAGCAGCTCCCTTAATTCACCCCTCCACTTT; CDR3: CASSSLNSPLHF
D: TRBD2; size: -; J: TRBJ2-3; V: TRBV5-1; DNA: TGCGCCAGCAGCTTGGAGCTAGCGGGAGTCACAGATACGCAGTATTTT; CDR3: CASSLELAGVTDTQYF
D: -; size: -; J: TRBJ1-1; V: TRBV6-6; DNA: TGTGCCAGCAGTTACCAACCGAACACTGAAGCTTTCTTT; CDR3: CASSYQPNTEAFF
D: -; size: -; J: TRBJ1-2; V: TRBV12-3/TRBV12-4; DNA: TGTGCCAGCAACCTGGGGCAGTCCTATGGCTACACCTTC; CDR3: CASNLGQSYGYTF
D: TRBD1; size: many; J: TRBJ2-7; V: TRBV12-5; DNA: TGTGCTAGTGCCTCGGGGGGACAGGGGCGTCGGTTGGCACGCTACGAGCAGTACTTC; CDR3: CASASGGQGRRLARYEQYF
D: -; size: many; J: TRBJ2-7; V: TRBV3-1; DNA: TGTGCCAGCAGCCAAGATCGAGACTACGAGCAGTACTTC; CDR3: CASSQDRDYEQYF
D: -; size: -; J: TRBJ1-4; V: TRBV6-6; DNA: TGTGCCAGCAGTTACCGCGGGGGTTTGAGTGAAAAACTGTTTTTT; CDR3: CASSYRGGLSEKLFF
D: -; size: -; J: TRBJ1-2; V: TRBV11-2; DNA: TGTGCCAGCAGCCCCATGACAAGCGACTATGGCTACACCTTC; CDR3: CASSPMTSDYGYTF
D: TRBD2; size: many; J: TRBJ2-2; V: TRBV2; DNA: TGTGCCAGCACGGGTGGGCTAGCGGGAGTAAGCACCGGGGAGCTGTTTTTT; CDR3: CASTGGLAGVSTGELFF
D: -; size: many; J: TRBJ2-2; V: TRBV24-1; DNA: TGTGCCACCAGTGATTTAGGCCCCCCAGTGCTGTTTTTT; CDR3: CATSDLGPPVLFF
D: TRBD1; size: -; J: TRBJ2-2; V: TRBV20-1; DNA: TGCAGTGCTGAGACCGGGACAGGGTACACCGGGGAGCTGTTTTTT; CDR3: CSAETGTGYTGELFF
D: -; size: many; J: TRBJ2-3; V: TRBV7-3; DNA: TGTGCCAGCAGCTTCGAAACCGGGAGTGGGAGAAAAAATACGCAGTATTTT; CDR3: CASSFETGSGRKNTQYF
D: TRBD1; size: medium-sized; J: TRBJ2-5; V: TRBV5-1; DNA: TGCGCCAGCAGCCCTACATATGCAGGGGGTCAAGAGACCCAGTACTTC; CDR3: CASSPTYAGGQETQYF
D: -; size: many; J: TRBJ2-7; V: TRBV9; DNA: TGTGCCAGCAGCGCCAACCCGACTTTCTCCGAGCAGTACTTC; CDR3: CASSANPTFSEQYF
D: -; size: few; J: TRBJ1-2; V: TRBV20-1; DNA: TGCAGTGCCGCTCCGACAGAAGACTATGGCTACACCTTC; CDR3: CSAAPTEDYGYTF
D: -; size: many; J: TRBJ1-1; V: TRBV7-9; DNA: TGTGCCAGCAGCTTGGAGATGAACACTGAAGCTTTCTTT; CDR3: CASSLEMNTEAFF
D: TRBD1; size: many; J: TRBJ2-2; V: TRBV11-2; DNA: TGTGCCAGCCTACAGGGGGCCGGGGAGCTGTTTTTT; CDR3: CASLQGAGELFF
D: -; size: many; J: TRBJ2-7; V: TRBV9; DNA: TGTGCCAGCAGCCCCCACGACAGCTCCTACGAGCAGTACTTC; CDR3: CASSPHDSSYEQYF
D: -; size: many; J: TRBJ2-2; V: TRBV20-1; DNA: TGCAGTGCTAGAGATCCTCTTCTGGGTACGAACACCGGGGAGCTGTTTTTT; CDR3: CSARDPLLGTNTGELFF
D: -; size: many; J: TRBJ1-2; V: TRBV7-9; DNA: TGTGCCAGCAGCCCTAAGGGACAAGGTTCCTATGGCTACACCTTC; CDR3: CASSPKGQGSYGYTF
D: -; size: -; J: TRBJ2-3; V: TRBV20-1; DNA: TGCAGTGTAGGGACCCGGACAGATACGCAGTATTTT; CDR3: CSVGTRTDTQYF
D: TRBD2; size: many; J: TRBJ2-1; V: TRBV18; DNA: TGTGCCAGCTCACCAATCGGCGGGAGGAATGAGCAGTTCTTC; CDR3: CASSPIGGRNEQFF
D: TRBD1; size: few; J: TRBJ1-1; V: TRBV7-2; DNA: TGTGCCAGCAGTCCACAGGGGGCAGGGACTGAAGCTTTCTTT; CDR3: CASSPQGAGTEAFF
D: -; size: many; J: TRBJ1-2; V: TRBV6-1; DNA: TGTGCCAGCAGCCAAGCGGGGGGTAACTATGGCTACACCTTC; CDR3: CASSQAGGNYGYTF
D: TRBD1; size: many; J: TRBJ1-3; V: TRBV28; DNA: TGTGCCAGCAGCACCGGGACAGCCTTTCTCTCTGGAAACACCATATATTTT; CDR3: CASSTGTAFLSGNTIYF
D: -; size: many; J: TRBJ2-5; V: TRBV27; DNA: TGTGCCAGCAGTTTATCGAGGGTCCCCTTGGAGGAGACCCAGTACTTC; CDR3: CASSLSRVPLEETQYF
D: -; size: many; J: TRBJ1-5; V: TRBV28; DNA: TGTGCCAGCAGTTTAAAGGGGAGCGCCCAGCATTTT; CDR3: CASSLKGSAQHF
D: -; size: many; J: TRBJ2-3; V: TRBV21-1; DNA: TGTGCCAGCATGAGGGACAGGGAGGACGACCCAGATACGCAGTATTTT; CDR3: CASMRDREDDPDTQYF
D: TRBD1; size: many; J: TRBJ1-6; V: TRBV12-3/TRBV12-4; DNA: TGTGCCAGCAGTTCGACAGGGGGCCATTCACCCCTCCACTTT; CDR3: CASSSTGGHSPLHF
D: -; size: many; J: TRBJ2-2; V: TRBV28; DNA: TGTGCCAGCAGTTCCCTTACAGGGAAGCCGAACACCGGGGAGCTGTTTTTT; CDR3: CASSSLTGKPNTGELFF
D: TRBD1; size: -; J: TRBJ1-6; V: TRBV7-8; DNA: TGTGCCAGCAGCGGCCGGACAGGGGAAAATTCACCCCTCCACTTT; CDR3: CASSGRTGENSPLHF
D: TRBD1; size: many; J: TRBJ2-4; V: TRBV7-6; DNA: TGTGCCAGCAGCTTAGGAGGGACAGAGAGTAGCATTCAGTACTTC; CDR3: CASSLGGTESSIQYF
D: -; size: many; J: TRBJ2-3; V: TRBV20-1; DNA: TGCAGTGCTAGACCCCTCACAGGACCAGGAGATGATACGCAGTATTTT; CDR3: CSARPLTGPGDDTQYF
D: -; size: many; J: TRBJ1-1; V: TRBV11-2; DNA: TGTGCCAGCAGACCGACGACGACAGACAGCGAAGCTTTCTTT; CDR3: CASRPTTTDSEAFF
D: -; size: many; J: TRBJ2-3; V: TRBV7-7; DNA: TGTGCTAGCAGCTTAGTACCAGGGAGTTCCACAGATACGCAGTATTTT; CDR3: CASSLVPGSSTDTQYF
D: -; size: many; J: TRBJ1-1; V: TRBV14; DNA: TGTGCCAGCAGCCAAGCGGGGATGAACACTGAAGCTTTCTTT; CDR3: CASSQAGMNTEAFF
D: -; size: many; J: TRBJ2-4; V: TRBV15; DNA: TGTGCCACCAGCAGAGAGGGACAGTTCCCCGGGGAGGACTTC; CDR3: CATSREGQFPGEDF
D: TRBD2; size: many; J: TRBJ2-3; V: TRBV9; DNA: TGTGCCAGCAGCACCCCCAACGGGGGAGGGGTTAATGGAGATACGCAGTATTTT; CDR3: CASSTPNGGGVNGDTQYF
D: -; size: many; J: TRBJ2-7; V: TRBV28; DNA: TGTGCCAGCAGTTTCCCGGGACTGGCCTATCAGCAGTACTTC; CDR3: CASSFPGLAYQQYF